The source of this T cell receptor beta chain is a study of sequential checkpoint blockade in melanoma. Stated treatment: randomized to nivolumab then ipilimumab (arm A) or the reverse (arm B). The germline CDR1 and CDR2 sequences are LGHNA and YSLEER. CDR3 size: 15 residues. V lost 1 base to trimming and J lost 4 bases, with 13 bases between them. Data came from immunoSEQ multiplex PCR; TCRdb stores just in-frame clones and leaves some out. The data hold fewer than 15,000 clones, with about 72% observed a single time. Sequenced material: CD8+ T cells sorted from blood (inferred from file names), taken from a patient given nivolumab and ipilimumab in sequence. The rearrangement joins TRBV4-3 to TRBJ1-2; D remains unclear. This sequence was found in a human patient with melanoma. Some clones in this sample may be carry-over from other donors' samples. CDR3: CASSQGRKGPYGYTF. CDR3 in DNA: TGCGCCAGCAGCCAAGGGAGGAAAGGGCCCTATGGCTACACCTTC.